A single TCR beta chain is shown here with its context. Per germline, CDR1 LNHNV and CDR2 YYDKDF (reference sequence). The CDR3 sequence is 16 residues long. Germline trimming cut 0 bases from V and 12 bases from J; bases unmatched to any gene: 7. This entry belongs to a study of cytomegalovirus exposure and HLA in healthy donors. Libraries were prepared by immunoSEQ multiplex PCR; TCRdb keeps only in-frame clonotypes and omits some of them. The sample lists 200,000 to 250,000 clones, around 80% occurring once. The receptor was derived from a woman aged 25 to 45 in good health and CMV-seropositive. The chain couples TRBV15 to TRBJ2-1, with 14 bases fitting TRBD2. The sequenced material came from PBMCs. The CDR3: CATSRERGLAGEGQFF. The CDR3 DNA sequence: TGTGCCACCAGCAGAGAACGGGGACTAGCGGGAGAGGGGCAGTTCTTC.